These T cell receptor beta chains were read from a single sample in a study of blood T cell repertoires in COVID-19. TCRdb's table, derived via immunoSEQ multiplex PCR, lists solely in-frame clones and lacks some. The table has approximately 73,000 clones, about nine tenths seen once; the top ten hold 1.9%. Sequenced: peripheral blood. The receptors here all came from a woman aged 60 to 75 with acute or convalescent COVID-19. Each CDR3 is given with its conserved first and last residue. D genes are given only for firm matches. The size of a clone is reported for some rows only, either as once, few or many, or as a class for expanded clones.

>TRBV7-3|once|TRBJ2-1|TRBD2
CASSPRVSGSNEQFF
TGTGCCAGCAGCCCCCGAGTAAGCGGGAGCAATGAGCAGTTCTTC
>TRBV7-9|once|TRBJ1-2|TRBD1
CASNLDRRQGGYTF
TGTGCCAGCAACCTTGACAGGCGACAGGGGGGCTACACCTTC
>TRBV18|-|TRBJ1-3|TRBD1
CASSPYGTGQLIGNTIYF
TGTGCCAGCTCACCCTACGGGACAGGGCAACTAATCGGAAACACCATATATTTT
>TRBV11-2|few|TRBJ2-7|TRBD2
CASNTLGGGGETYEQYF
TGTGCCAGCAACACGCTGGGCGGCGGGGGTGAAACCTACGAGCAGTACTTC
>TRBV9|-|TRBJ1-3|-
CASSPSVGGNTGNTIYF
TGTGCCAGCAGTCCCTCGGTAGGGGGAAATACTGGAAACACCATATATTTT
>TRBV11-3|-|TRBJ2-1|TRBD2
CASSPAGTSGSAEQFF
TGTGCCAGCAGCCCAGCTGGGACTAGCGGGAGCGCTGAGCAGTTCTTC
>TRBV6-2/TRBV6-3|-|TRBJ2-7|-
CASSTRTGFAEQYF
TGTGCCAGCAGTACCCGCACAGGGTTCGCCGAGCAGTACTTC
>TRBV2|-|TRBJ2-7|TRBD2
CASRLAYEQYF
TGTGCCAGCAGACTAGCGTACGAGCAGTACTTC
>TRBV24-1|-|TRBJ1-6|TRBD1
CATSVAFRRTGGSPLHF
TGTGCCACCAGTGTAGCTTTTCGAAGGACAGGGGGTTCACCCCTCCACTTT
>TRBV19|-|TRBJ1-2|TRBD1
CASSSRDSVYGYTF
TGTGCCAGTAGTAGCCGGGACAGCGTCTATGGCTACACCTTC
>TRBV6-6|-|TRBJ2-1|TRBD2
CASSYGSGSPYNEQFF
TGTGCCAGCAGTTACGGTAGCGGGAGTCCCTACAATGAGCAGTTCTTC
>TRBV28|-|TRBJ1-3|-
CASSLGSASGFGNTIYF
TGTGCCAGCAGTTTAGGGAGTGCGAGCGGGTTTGGAAACACCATATATTTT
>TRBV7-9|-|TRBJ2-7|-
CASSLLAGSSYEQYF
TGTGCCAGCAGCTTACTTGCGGGGAGCTCCTACGAGCAGTACTTC
>TRBV6-5|few|TRBJ2-7|TRBD2
CASKLAGGNEQYF
TGTGCCAGCAAGCTAGCGGGAGGAAACGAGCAGTACTTC
>TRBV28|-|TRBJ2-7|TRBD2
CASSPSRAGVAYEQYF
TGTGCCAGCAGTCCCTCTCGGGCGGGGGTCGCCTACGAGCAGTACTTC
>TRBV7-9|-|TRBJ1-2|TRBD1
CASSIRDRGNGYTF
TGTGCCAGCAGCATCCGGGACAGGGGAAATGGCTACACCTTC
>TRBV7-6|few|TRBJ2-2|TRBD2
CASSFGPAGNTGELFF
TGTGCCAGCAGCTTCGGTCCAGCGGGAAATACCGGGGAGCTGTTTTTT
>TRBV5-1|once|TRBJ2-3|TRBD1
CASSAVGTGEPTDTQYF
TGCGCCAGCAGCGCGGTAGGGACAGGGGAACCTACAGATACGCAGTATTTT
>TRBV19|-|TRBJ1-1|-
CASSIAGVVAEAFF
TGTGCCAGTAGTATAGCCGGGGTAGTCGCTGAAGCTTTCTTT
>TRBV5-1|-|TRBJ2-1|TRBD2
CASNLAGGNHNEQFF
TGCGCCAGCAACCTAGCGGGGGGTAACCACAATGAGCAGTTCTTC
>TRBV19|few|TRBJ1-5|TRBD1
CASTKSPDRGNQPQHF
TGTGCCAGTACTAAGTCTCCGGACAGGGGCAATCAGCCCCAGCATTTT
>TRBV5-6|-|TRBJ1-2|-
CASRSLPRDSYGYTF
TGTGCCAGCAGGAGCTTGCCACGGGACTCATATGGCTACACCTTC
>TRBV7-3|-|TRBJ2-3|TRBD2
CASSPSGGVGTDTQYF
TGTGCCAGCAGCCCTAGCGGGGGAGTTGGCACAGATACGCAGTATTTT
>TRBV5-1|-|TRBJ1-4|-
CASSFFSGVEKLFF
TGCGCCAGCAGCTTCTTCTCAGGGGTCGAAAAACTGTTTTTT
>TRBV6-2/TRBV6-3|-|TRBJ2-2|TRBD2
CASSTELAGDTGELFF
TGTGCCAGCAGTACGGAACTAGCGGGAGACACCGGGGAGCTGTTTTTT
>TRBV29-1|-|TRBJ1-5|TRBD1
CSVGQGDQPQHF
TGCAGCGTTGGACAGGGCGATCAGCCCCAGCATTTT
>TRBV7-2|-|TRBJ2-1|TRBD2
CASNQLGLARGEQFF
TGTGCCAGCAACCAACTGGGACTAGCGAGGGGTGAGCAGTTCTTC
>TRBV5-4|-|TRBJ2-3|-
CASSLARGVADTQYF
TGTGCCAGCAGCTTGGCACGGGGAGTAGCAGATACGCAGTATTTT
>TRBV7-2|-|TRBJ2-7|-
CASCPGRGTYEQYF
TGTGCCAGCTGTCCCGGCCGGGGGACCTACGAGCAGTACTTC
>TRBV5-1|-|TRBJ2-5|-
CASSRGAGQETQYF
TGCGCCAGCAGCCGGGGGGCAGGGCAAGAGACCCAGTACTTC
>TRBV21-1|-|TRBJ2-7|-
CASSKERTSGRPAVHEQYF
TGTGCCAGCAGCAAAGAACGGACTAGCGGGAGGCCCGCCGTCCACGAGCAGTACTTC
>TRBV7-7|-|TRBJ1-1|-
CASSPGADTEAFF
TGTGCCAGCAGCCCTGGAGCTGACACTGAAGCTTTCTTT
>TRBV5-1|once|TRBJ2-3|TRBD2
CASSYPREGGDTQYF
TGCGCCAGCAGCTACCCGCGGGAGGGCGGAGATACGCAGTATTTT
>TRBV2|-|TRBJ2-7|TRBD1
CASSRQGGYEQYF
TGTGCCAGCAGTAGACAGGGTGGGTACGAGCAGTACTTC
>TRBV7-9|-|TRBJ2-3|-
CASSSTRFSTDTQYF
TGTGCCAGCAGCTCTACGCGATTTAGCACAGATACGCAGTATTTT
>TRBV12-3/TRBV12-4|-|TRBJ1-3|-
CASSFEAGNTIYF
TGTGCCAGCAGTTTCGAGGCTGGAAACACCATATATTTT
>TRBV29-1|-|TRBJ2-2|-
CSVQGQSTGELFF
TGCAGCGTTCAAGGACAGTCCACCGGGGAGCTGTTTTTT
>TRBV5-8|-|TRBJ2-7|-
CASRPSVASDLTYEQYF
TGTGCCAGCAGACCCTCGGTGGCTAGCGACCTAACCTACGAGCAGTACTTC
>TRBV24-1|-|TRBJ2-3|TRBD2
CATSDLRLAGGSDTQYF
TGTGCCACCAGTGATTTAAGACTAGCGGGAGGGTCGGATACGCAGTATTTT
>TRBV6-6|-|TRBJ2-3|TRBD2
CASSPAGGRKSTDTQYF
TGTGCCAGCAGTCCAGCGGGGGGGCGGAAAAGCACAGATACGCAGTATTTT
>TRBV20-1|-|TRBJ1-2|TRBD1
CRAGGQGSYGYTF
TGCAGGGCTGGTGGACAGGGGTCCTATGGCTACACCTTC
>TRBV3-1/TRBV3-2|-|TRBJ1-2|-
CASSQVWGPNYGYTF
TGTGCCAGCAGCCAAGTTTGGGGCCCCAACTATGGCTACACCTTC
>TRBV7-2|-|TRBJ2-1|TRBD2
CASSESGGAYNEQFF
TGTGCCAGCAGCGAGAGCGGGGGGGCCTACAATGAGCAGTTCTTC
>TRBV29-1|-|TRBJ1-1|-
CSTSHQGNTEAFF
TGCAGCACTTCCCATCAGGGGAACACTGAAGCTTTCTTT
>TRBV9|-|TRBJ2-3|-
CASSLTTPRQSDTDTQYF
TGTGCCAGCAGCCTCACTACCCCCAGACAGTCTGACACAGATACGCAGTATTTT